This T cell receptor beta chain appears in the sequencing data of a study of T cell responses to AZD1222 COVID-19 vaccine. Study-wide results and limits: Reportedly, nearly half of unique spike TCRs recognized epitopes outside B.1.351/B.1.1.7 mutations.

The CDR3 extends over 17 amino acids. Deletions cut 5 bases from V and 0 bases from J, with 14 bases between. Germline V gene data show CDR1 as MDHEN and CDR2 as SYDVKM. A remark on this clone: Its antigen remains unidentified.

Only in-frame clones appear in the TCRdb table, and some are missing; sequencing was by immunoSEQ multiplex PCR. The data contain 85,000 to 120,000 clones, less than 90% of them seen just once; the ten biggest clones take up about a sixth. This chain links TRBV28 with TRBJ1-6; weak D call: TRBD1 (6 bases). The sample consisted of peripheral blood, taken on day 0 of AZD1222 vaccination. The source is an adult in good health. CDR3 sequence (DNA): TGTGCCAGCAGTATTGCCAGGGGCTACTCCTATAATTCACCCCTCCACTTT. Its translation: CASSIARGYSYNSPLHF.